This TCR beta chain was identified during a study of blood T cell repertoires in COVID-19. Study information: Sites across the United States, Italy and Spain contributed samples from acute and convalescent COVID-19. The analysed material was cDNA or gDNA that came from T cells, B-cell-depleted T cells, or PBMCs.

CDR1 and CDR2 from the germline V gene are LGHNA and YNFKEQ. V trimming: 0 bases; J trimming: 0 bases; junction bases outside the gene matches: 2. The CDR3 runs to 16 residues. As processed by the authors: Reference gene primer amplification yielded estimated nucleated cell counts. TCRdb's table, derived via immunoSEQ multiplex PCR, lists solely in-frame clones and lacks some. V and J calls and clone size follow that table, whereas D and trimming were derived from the DNA. The data contain fewer than 250,000 clones, around 83% of them singletons. The sample consisted of peripheral blood. The clonotype originates from a woman in her forties or fifties with acute or convalescent COVID-19. The chain employs TRBV4-2 and TRBJ2-1, with 7 bases matching TRBD2. In DNA form, the CDR3 reads TGTGCCAGCAGCCAAGAGGGAGGGCTCTCCTACAATGAGCAGTTCTTC. Amino acid sequence: CASSQEGGLSYNEQFF.